The present entry profiles one T cell receptor beta chain with its context. Its target is not known. This record belongs to a study of blood T cells in healthy people across ages. The germline V gene encodes CDR1 SGHTA and CDR2 FQGNSA. The CDR3 totals 16 residues. V was clipped by 6 bases and J by 0 bases, with 15 bases between them. The study's findings and limits: A strong correlation between TCR beta diversity and naive T cell percentage was seen.

Combining a sample-barcoded 5' primer with a J-beta primer mix, a second PCR ran for roughly 7 to 11 cycles. TCRdb re-called the 5' RACE reads through MiXCR, storing one row per CDR3 protein. The sample includes over 1,500,000 distinct CDR3 sequences, 40% to 55% of them seen just once. Sequencing used blood. The V call is TRBV7-2, the J call TRBJ1-5, with D possibly matching TRBD1 (6 bases). The receptor was derived from a woman between 35 and 50 years old in good health. The CDR3 sequence: CASSPARGYSNQPQHF. DNA of the CDR3: TGTGCCAGCAGTCCCGCCAGGGGTTATAGCAATCAGCCCCAGCATTTT.